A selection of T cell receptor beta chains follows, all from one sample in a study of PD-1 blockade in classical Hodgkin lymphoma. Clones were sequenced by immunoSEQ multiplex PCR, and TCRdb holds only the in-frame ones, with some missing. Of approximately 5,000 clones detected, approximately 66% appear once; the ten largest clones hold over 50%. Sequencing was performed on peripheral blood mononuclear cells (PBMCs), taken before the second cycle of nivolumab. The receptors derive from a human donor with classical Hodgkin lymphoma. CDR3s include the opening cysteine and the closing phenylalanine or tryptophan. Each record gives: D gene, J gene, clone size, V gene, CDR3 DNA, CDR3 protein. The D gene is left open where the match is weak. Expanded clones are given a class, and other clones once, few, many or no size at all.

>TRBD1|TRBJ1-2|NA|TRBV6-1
TGTGCCAGCAGTCGAGACAGGGTTAACTATGGCTACACCTTC
CASSRDRVNYGYTF
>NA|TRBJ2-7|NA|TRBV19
TGTGCCAGTAGTCACGGATCAGCGGCCGAGCAGTACTTC
CASSHGSAAEQYF
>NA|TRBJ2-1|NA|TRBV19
TGTGCCAGTAGTATAGTCGGGCAGGGGTCCTACAATGAGCAGTTCTTC
CASSIVGQGSYNEQFF
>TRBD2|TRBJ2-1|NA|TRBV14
TGTGCCAGCAGCCATCGGTGGCCTAGCGGGGGGGCCTATGAGCAGTTCTTC
CASSHRWPSGGAYEQFF
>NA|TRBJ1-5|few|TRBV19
TGTGCCAGTAGTATAGATGGGACTAACAATCAGCCCCAGCATTTT
CASSIDGTNNQPQHF
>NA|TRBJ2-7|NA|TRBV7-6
TGTGCCAGCAGCTTAAGGTCACAGGGAAGCGAGGAGCAGTACTTC
CASSLRSQGSEEQYF
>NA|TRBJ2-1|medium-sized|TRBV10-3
TGTGCCATCAGTGTGGGAGTTGAGCAGTTCTTC
CAISVGVEQFF
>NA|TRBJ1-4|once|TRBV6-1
TGTGCCAGCAGGACAGGTGCAACTAATGAAAAACTGTTTTTT
CASRTGATNEKLFF
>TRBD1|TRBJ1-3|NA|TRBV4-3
TGCGCCAGCAGCCGGGGACAGGGCTTCTCTGGAAACACCATATATTTT
CASSRGQGFSGNTIYF
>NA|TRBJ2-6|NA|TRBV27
TGTGCCAGCAGTTTAAATCAGGCTGGGGCCAACGTCCTGACTTTC
CASSLNQAGANVLTF
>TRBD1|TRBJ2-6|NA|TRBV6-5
TGTGCCAGCAACAGGGGTTCGGGGGCCAACGTCCTGACTTTC
CASNRGSGANVLTF
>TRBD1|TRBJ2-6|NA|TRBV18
TGTGCCAGCTCACCGCCACGACCACCGGGACAGATCTTCTCTGGGGCCAACGTCCTGACTTTC
CASSPPRPPGQIFSGANVLTF
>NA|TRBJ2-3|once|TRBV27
TGTGCCACCTCACAAAGGGGGGCCTCGGGGGGTGGCACAGATACGCAGTATTTT
CATSQRGASGGGTDTQYF
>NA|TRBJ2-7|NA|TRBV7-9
TGTGCCAGCAGCGGCGGGCAGAGCAGCTACGAGCAGTACTTC
CASSGGQSSYEQYF
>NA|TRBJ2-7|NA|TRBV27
TGTGCCAGCAGTTTAGGCGCGCAGGGGAGCAACGAGCAGTACTTC
CASSLGAQGSNEQYF
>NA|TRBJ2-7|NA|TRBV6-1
TGTGCCAGCAGTGATCGGGACACCTCCTACGAGCAGTACTTC
CASSDRDTSYEQYF
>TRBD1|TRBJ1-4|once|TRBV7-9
TGTGCCAGCAGCCAGGGGGGGCCAGGGTCCGGAGGAAAACTGTTTTTT
CASSQGGPGSGGKLFF
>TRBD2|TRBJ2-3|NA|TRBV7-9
TGTGCCAGCAGGGCACCGGAGTCAGCGGGGGGCACAGATACGCAGTATTTT
CASRAPESAGGTDTQYF
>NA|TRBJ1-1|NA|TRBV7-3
TGTGCCAGCAGCTTAACGGTGAACACTGAAGCTTTCTTT
CASSLTVNTEAFF
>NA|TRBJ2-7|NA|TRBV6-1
TGTGCCAGCAGTGAACAGGGGTATGGATCCTACGAGCAGTACTTC
CASSEQGYGSYEQYF
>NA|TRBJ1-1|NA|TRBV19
TGTGCCAGCCTCACGGGGAACACTGAAGCTTTCTTT
CASLTGNTEAFF
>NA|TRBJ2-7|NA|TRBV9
TGTGCCAGCAGCGGAGGACCCGATTCCTACGAGCAGTACTTC
CASSGGPDSYEQYF